This TCR beta chain was documented in a study of blood T cell repertoires in COVID-19. Study in general: Samples came from the United States, Italy and Spain, spanning acute and convalescent COVID-19.

Measured with immunoSEQ multiplex PCR; TCRdb has only the in-frame clones, and not every one. The table has approximately 150,000 clones, roughly 78% seen once. The CDR3 runs 15 residues. Germline CDR1 is MRHNA and CDR2 is SNTAGT. Trimming stripped 2 bases from V and 5 bases from J, with 16 bases between. All enrollees were about 18 to 95 years old and from 25 or so US areas. Participants had their cohort set by participant-reported clinical history. This sequence originates from a woman in her 70s in a cohort exposed to, infected with or recovered from COVID-19 (not recorded which). The chain links TRBV6-4 to TRBJ2-7; unclear D gene. The specimen was PBMCs or T cells enriched from blood (not recorded which). CDR3 bases: TGTGCCAGCAGTGACCAAACGGGTCCCGCGGACGAGCAGTACTTC. Translated: CASSDQTGPADEQYF.